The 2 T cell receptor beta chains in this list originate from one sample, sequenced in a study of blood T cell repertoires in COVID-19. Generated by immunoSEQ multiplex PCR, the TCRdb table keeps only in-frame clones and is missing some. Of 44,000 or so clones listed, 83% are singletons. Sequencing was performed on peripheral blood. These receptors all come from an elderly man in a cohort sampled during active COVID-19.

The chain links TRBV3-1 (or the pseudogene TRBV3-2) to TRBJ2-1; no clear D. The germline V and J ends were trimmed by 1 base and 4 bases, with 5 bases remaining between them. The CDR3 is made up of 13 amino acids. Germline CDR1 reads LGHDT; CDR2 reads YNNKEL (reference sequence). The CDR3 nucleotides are TGTGCCAGCAGCCAAGGCAGATACAATGAGCAGTTCTTC. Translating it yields CASSQGRYNEQFF.

In DNA, the CDR3 is TGTGCCAGCAGCCTCCGACAGGTCGCGTTCTATGGCTACACCTTC. It translates to CASSLRQVAFYGYTF. The chain links TRBV2 to TRBJ1-2; maybe TRBD1 (6 bases). Germline CDR1 SNHLY, CDR2 FYNNEI. Trimming took off 6 bases at V and 4 bases at J, with 18 bases between the two ends. There are 15 residues in the CDR3.